This is a list of T cell receptor beta chains from one sample in a study of cytomegalovirus exposure and HLA in healthy donors. Sequenced by immunoSEQ multiplex PCR; TCRdb stores in-frame clones only, minus some. The sample records approximately 110,000 clones, over 15% being singletons. Source material: PBMCs. These receptors originate from a woman aged 18-35 years in good health and CMV-seronegative. CDR3s include the opening cysteine and the closing phenylalanine or tryptophan. The D gene is left open where the match is weak. The size field is filled for only some rows; it gives once, few, many or a size class.

clone size,D gene,V gene,J gene,CDR3 DNA,CDR3 protein
few,TRBD1,TRBV4-1,TRBJ2-5,TGCGCCAGCAGCCAAGGACAGGGGGCGGTGACCCAGTACTTC,CASSQGQGAVTQYF
few,TRBD1,TRBV4-1,TRBJ2-3,TGCGCCAGCAGCTCACTCAGGGGGGGGACAGGGGAGACAGATACGCAGTATTTT,CASSSLRGGTGETDTQYF
.,.,TRBV19,TRBJ2-7,TGTGCCAGTAGGGGGTCCGACAGCTACGAGCAGTACTTC,CASRGSDSYEQYF
.,TRBD2,TRBV2,TRBJ2-7,TGTGCCAGCAGTGAAGGGCGGGGGGCCTGGGAGCAGTACTTC,CASSEGRGAWEQYF
.,TRBD2,TRBV9,TRBJ2-7,TGTGCCAGCAGTCCCGTGGCTAGCGGGAGCTACGAGCAGTACTTC,CASSPVASGSYEQYF
.,.,TRBV11-3,TRBJ2-7,TGTGCCAGCGGACGGGACATCTACGAGCAGTACTTC,CASGRDIYEQYF
.,TRBD2,TRBV7-9,TRBJ2-1,TGTGCCAGCAGCTTATGGCGACTAGCGGTTAGCTCCTACAATGAGCAGTTCTTC,CASSLWRLAVSSYNEQFF
few,.,TRBV29-1,TRBJ2-7,TGCAGCGTTGAAGATCCCGTAAATCCTAACGAGCAGTACTTC,CSVEDPVNPNEQYF
.,TRBD1,TRBV10-3,TRBJ1-5,TGTGCCATCAGTGGGGACAGGGTTGGTAGCAATCAGCCCCAGCATTTT,CAISGDRVGSNQPQHF
few,.,TRBV11-2,TRBJ1-1,TGTGCCAGCAGCAAAACCACTACGGGCACTGAAGCTTTCTTT,CASSKTTTGTEAFF
few,TRBD2,TRBV5-1,TRBJ2-7,TGCGCCAGCACCCGGGGGGGACAAGCCTACGAGCAGTACTTC,CASTRGGQAYEQYF
few,TRBD1,TRBV23-1,TRBJ1-5,TGCGCCAGCAGTCAAACCCCGGACAGGGGAGGTGGGCAGCCCCAGCATTTT,CASSQTPDRGGGQPQHF
.,.,TRBV28,TRBJ1-1,TGTGCCAGCACTGAACCCCCAGGGAATGCTGAAGCTTTCTTT,CASTEPPGNAEAFF
many,.,TRBV28,TRBJ2-7,TGTGCCAGCATCTCCCTGGAGGGCTCCTACGAGCAGTACTTC,CASISLEGSYEQYF
few,TRBD2,TRBV14,TRBJ2-1,TGTGCCAGCCCAAGGGCTAGCGGGATTTACAATGAGCAGTTCTTC,CASPRASGIYNEQFF
.,TRBD1,TRBV9,TRBJ2-7,TGTGCCAGCAGCCCCGGGACAGGGAACGAGCAGTACTTC,CASSPGTGNEQYF
few,.,TRBV7-9,TRBJ2-7,TGTGCCAGCGATTTGGGGGGGCGAGAGCAGTACTTC,CASDLGGREQYF
.,.,TRBV5-6,TRBJ1-2,TGTGCCAGCAGCTTGCGGGGGGCGGGTGGCTACACCTTC,CASSLRGAGGYTF
.,TRBD2,TRBV5-1,TRBJ2-1,TGCGCCAGCAGCTCCACCCCTAGCGGAGCTTACAATGAGCAGTTCTTC,CASSSTPSGAYNEQFF
.,TRBD1,TRBV6-5,TRBJ1-1,TGTGCCAGCAACACCGGGACAGGGACTGAAGCTTTCTTT,CASNTGTGTEAFF
.,TRBD2,TRBV9,TRBJ2-1,TGTGCCAGCAGTCCTAGCGGGGTCAATGAGCAGTTCTTC,CASSPSGVNEQFF
few,.,TRBV7-2,TRBJ2-3,TGTGCCAGCAGCATCGACAGTAGCACAGATACGCAGTATTTT,CASSIDSSTDTQYF
.,.,TRBV19,TRBJ2-2,TGTGCCAGTAGAAGTATTTTGACAAACGAAGCCGGGGAGCTGTTTTTT,CASRSILTNEAGELFF
few,.,TRBV6-1,TRBJ1-5,TGTGCCAGCAGTACGAACCCGGACAGTCATCAGCCCCAGCATTTT,CASSTNPDSHQPQHF
.,.,TRBV30,TRBJ1-6,TGTGCCTGGGGGCCGATACTCCACTTT,CAWGPILHF
.,.,TRBV6-6,TRBJ1-1,TGTGCCAGCAGTTACGGCGGGAACACTGAAGCTTTCTTT,CASSYGGNTEAFF
.,TRBD1,TRBV7-6,TRBJ2-7,TGTGCCAGCAGCCGGGACAGGGGTGGGTACGAGCAGTACTTC,CASSRDRGGYEQYF
.,.,TRBV11-2,TRBJ1-1,TGTGCCAGCAGCTTAGCGACCACAGGGACGACTTTCTTT,CASSLATTGTTFF
few,.,TRBV5-1,TRBJ1-5,TGCGCCAGCAGCCCCGGGGGGGGGCCGGCGAGTAACTCAGGTCAGCCCCAGCATTTT,CASSPGGGPASNSGQPQHF
few,TRBD2,TRBV7-3,TRBJ2-5,TGTGCCAGCAGCCGCGTGGCTAGCGGGACCCAAGAGACCCAGTACTTC,CASSRVASGTQETQYF
.,TRBD1,TRBV4-1,TRBJ1-5,TGCGCCAGCACCCAACGGACAGGGGAAGGCCAGCCCCAGCATTTT,CASTQRTGEGQPQHF
few,.,TRBV6-6,TRBJ1-5,TGTGCCAGCAGTTATAGAATGAGCAATCAGCCCCAGCATTTT,CASSYRMSNQPQHF
.,.,TRBV5-6,TRBJ2-7,TGTGCCAGCAGCTTGTTTGCGGGTCCCTCCTACGAGCAGTACTTC,CASSLFAGPSYEQYF
.,.,TRBV6-6,TRBJ2-1,TGTGCCAGCAGCTACCGCGTCGTCAATGAGCAGTTCTTC,CASSYRVVNEQFF
.,.,TRBV27,TRBJ2-7,TGTGCCAGCAGTTTGGCCCCGGACAGCTCCTACGAGCAGTACTTC,CASSLAPDSSYEQYF
.,.,TRBV6-6,TRBJ1-5,TGTGCCAGCAGCCCACAGGGCGGGAGCAATCAGCCCCAGCATTTT,CASSPQGGSNQPQHF
.,TRBD1,TRBV30,TRBJ1-4,TGTGCCTGGAGTGTCCGGCAGGGGGCAACTAATGAAAAACTGTTTTTT,CAWSVRQGATNEKLFF
.,TRBD2,TRBV28,TRBJ2-1,TGTGCCAGCAGTTCCCCTAGCGGGGGGACATTGGGGCAGTTCTTC,CASSSPSGGTLGQFF
.,.,TRBV19,TRBJ2-7,TGTGCCAGTAGTATAGGTCTAGCGCGATCCTACGAGCAGTACTTC,CASSIGLARSYEQYF